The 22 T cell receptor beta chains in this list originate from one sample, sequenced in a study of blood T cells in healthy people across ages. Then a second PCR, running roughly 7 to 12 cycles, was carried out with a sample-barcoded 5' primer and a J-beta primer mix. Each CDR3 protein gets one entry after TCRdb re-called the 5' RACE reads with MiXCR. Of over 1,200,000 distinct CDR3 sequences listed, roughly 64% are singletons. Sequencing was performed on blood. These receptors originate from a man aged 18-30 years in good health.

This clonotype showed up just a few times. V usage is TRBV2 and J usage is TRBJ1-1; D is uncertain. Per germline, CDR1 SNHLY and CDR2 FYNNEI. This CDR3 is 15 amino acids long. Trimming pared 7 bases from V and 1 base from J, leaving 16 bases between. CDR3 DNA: TGTGCCAGCATGGAGCCTGCCCTATCGAACACTGAAGCTTTCTTT. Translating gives CASMEPALSNTEAFF.

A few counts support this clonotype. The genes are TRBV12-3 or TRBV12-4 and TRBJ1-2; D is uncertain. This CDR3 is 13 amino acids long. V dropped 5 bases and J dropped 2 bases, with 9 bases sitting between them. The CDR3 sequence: CASSLLENYGYTF. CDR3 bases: TGTGCCAGCAGTCTGTTAGAGAACTATGGCTACACCTTC.

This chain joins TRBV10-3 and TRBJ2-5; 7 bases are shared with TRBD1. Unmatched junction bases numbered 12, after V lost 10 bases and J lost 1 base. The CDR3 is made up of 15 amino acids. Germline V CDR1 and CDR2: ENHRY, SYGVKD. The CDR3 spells CATSPGQRLQETQYF. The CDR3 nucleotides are TGTGCCACCTCACCGGGACAGAGGCTCCAAGAGACCCAGTACTTC.

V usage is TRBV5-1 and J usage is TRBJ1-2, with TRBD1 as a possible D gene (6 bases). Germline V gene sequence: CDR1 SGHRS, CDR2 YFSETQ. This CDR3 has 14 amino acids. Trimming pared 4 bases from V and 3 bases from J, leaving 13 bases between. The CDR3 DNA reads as TGCGCCAGCAGCGCGGGGGCGGACGACTATGGCTACACCTTC. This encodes CASSAGADDYGYTF.

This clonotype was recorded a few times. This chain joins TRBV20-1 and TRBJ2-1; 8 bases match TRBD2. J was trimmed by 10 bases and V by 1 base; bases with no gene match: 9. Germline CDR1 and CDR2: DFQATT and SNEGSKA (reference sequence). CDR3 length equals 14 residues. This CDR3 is CSARAPGGRREQFF. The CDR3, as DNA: TGCAGTGCTAGAGCCCCGGGGGGGAGAAGGGAGCAGTTCTTC.

CDR3 amino acids: CSVHNTGGGTDTQYF. In DNA, the CDR3 is TGCAGCGTGCATAATACAGGGGGGGGTACAGATACGCAGTATTTT. The chain has TRBV29-1 and TRBJ2-3, with D perhaps matching TRBD1 (8 bases). The CDR3 extends over 15 amino acids. V shed 6 bases and J shed 3 bases, with 19 bases lying between them. Germline CDR1 is SQVTM and CDR2 is ANQGSEA.

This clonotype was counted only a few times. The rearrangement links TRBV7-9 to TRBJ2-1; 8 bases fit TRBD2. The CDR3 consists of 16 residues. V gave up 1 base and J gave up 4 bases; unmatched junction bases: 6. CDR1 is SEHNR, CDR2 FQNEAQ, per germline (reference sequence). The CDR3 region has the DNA TGTGCCAGCAGCTTAGAGGTCAGCGGGAGTTACAATGAGCAGTTCTTC. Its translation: CASSLEVSGSYNEQFF.

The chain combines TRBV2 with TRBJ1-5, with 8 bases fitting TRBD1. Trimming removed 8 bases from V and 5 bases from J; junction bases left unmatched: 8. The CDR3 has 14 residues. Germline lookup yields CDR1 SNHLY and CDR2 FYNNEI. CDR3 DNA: TGTGCCAGCCTCATGGACAGGGACCATCAGCCCCAGCATTTT. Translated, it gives CASLMDRDHQPQHF.

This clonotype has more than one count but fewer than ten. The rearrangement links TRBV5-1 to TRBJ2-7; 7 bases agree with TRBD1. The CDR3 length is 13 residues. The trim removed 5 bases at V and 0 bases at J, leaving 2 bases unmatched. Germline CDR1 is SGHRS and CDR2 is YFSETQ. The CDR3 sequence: CASRQGDSYEQYF. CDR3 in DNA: TGCGCCAGCAGGCAGGGGGACTCCTACGAGCAGTACTTC.

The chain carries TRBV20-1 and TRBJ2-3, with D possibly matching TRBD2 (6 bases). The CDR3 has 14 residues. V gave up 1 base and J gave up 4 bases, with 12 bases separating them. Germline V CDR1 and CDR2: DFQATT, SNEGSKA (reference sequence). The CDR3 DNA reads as TGCAGTGCTAGAGTCCGGGACTCTGCAGATACGCAGTATTTT. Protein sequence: CSARVRDSADTQYF.

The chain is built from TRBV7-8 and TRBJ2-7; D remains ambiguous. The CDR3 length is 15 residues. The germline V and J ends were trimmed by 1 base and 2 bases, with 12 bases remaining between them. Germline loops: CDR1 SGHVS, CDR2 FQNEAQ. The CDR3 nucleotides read TGTGCCAGCAGCTTAGGTGTCAGACCAGCCTACGAGCAGTACTTC. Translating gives CASSLGVRPAYEQYF.

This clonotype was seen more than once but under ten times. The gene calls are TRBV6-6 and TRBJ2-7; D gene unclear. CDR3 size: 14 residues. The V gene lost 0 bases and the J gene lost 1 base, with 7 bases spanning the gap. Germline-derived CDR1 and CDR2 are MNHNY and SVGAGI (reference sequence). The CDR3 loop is CASSYSMTSYEQYF. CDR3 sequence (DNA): TGTGCCAGCAGTTACTCGATGACATCCTACGAGCAGTACTTC.

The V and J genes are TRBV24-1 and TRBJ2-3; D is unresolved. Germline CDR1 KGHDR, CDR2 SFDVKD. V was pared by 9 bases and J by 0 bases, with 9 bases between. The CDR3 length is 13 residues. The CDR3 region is CATEEPSTDTQYF. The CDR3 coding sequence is TGTGCCACCGAGGAACCTAGCACAGATACGCAGTATTTT.

DNA for the CDR3: TGTGCCAGCAGCTTAGGAGGACAGAACACAGATACGCAGTATTTT. Amino acid sequence: CASSLGGQNTDTQYF. This rearrangement joins TRBV9 to TRBJ2-3; tentative D call: TRBD1 (6 bases). Germline assignment: CDR1 SGDLS and CDR2 YYNGEE. V was trimmed by 4 bases and J by 2 bases, leaving 14 bases between them. This CDR3 is 15 amino acids long.

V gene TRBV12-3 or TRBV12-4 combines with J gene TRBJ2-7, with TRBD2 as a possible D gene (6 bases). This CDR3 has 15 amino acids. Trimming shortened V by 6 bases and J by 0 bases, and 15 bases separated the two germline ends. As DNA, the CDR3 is TGTGCCAGCAGCCCGAGCGGGTTCCACTCCTACGAGCAGTACTTC. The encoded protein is CASSPSGFHSYEQYF.

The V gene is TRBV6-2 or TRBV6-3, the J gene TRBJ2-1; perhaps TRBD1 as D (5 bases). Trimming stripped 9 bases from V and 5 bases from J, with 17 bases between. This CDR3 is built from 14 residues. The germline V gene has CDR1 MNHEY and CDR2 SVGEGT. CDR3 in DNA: TGTGCCAGTATGGGTCAGGGCGTCGACAATGAGCAGTTCTTC. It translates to CASMGQGVDNEQFF.

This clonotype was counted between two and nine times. The CDR3 DNA reads TGCAGCGTTGATGGGGTCAATTACAATGAGCAGTTCTTC. Amino acid sequence: CSVDGVNYNEQFF. V is TRBV29-1 and J is TRBJ2-1; D not resolved. Germline V CDR1 and CDR2: SQVTM, ANQGSEA. V was clipped by 3 bases and J by 4 bases, with 10 bases between them. The CDR3 runs 13 residues.

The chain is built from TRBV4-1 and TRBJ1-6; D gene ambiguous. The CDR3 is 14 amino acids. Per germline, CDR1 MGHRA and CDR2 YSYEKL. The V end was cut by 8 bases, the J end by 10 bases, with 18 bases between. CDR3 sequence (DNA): TGCGCCAGCCAGGTTATCCTTGGAAGGTCACCCCTCCACTTT. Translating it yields CASQVILGRSPLHF.

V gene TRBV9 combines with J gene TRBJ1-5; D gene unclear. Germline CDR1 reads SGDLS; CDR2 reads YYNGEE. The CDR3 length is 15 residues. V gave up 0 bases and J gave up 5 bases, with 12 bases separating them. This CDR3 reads CASSVGPNRDQPQHF. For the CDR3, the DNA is TGTGCCAGCAGCGTAGGCCCAAACCGGGATCAGCCCCAGCATTTT.

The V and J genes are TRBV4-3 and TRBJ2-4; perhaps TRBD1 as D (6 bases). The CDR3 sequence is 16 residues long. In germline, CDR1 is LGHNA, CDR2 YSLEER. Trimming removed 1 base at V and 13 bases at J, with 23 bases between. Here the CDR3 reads CASSQAPSGAVNEQYF. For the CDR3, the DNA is TGCGCCAGCAGCCAAGCCCCGTCAGGGGCGGTCAATGAGCAGTACTTC.

CDR3 region: CSARDLGGGGYNEQFF. CDR3 coding DNA: TGCAGTGCTAGAGATCTGGGGGGGGGCGGCTACAATGAGCAGTTCTTC. The V gene is TRBV20-1, the J gene TRBJ2-1, with D possibly being TRBD2 (7 bases). This CDR3 has 16 amino acids. Germline-derived CDR1 and CDR2 are DFQATT and SNEGSKA (reference sequence). V shed 0 bases and J shed 3 bases, with 15 bases lying between them.

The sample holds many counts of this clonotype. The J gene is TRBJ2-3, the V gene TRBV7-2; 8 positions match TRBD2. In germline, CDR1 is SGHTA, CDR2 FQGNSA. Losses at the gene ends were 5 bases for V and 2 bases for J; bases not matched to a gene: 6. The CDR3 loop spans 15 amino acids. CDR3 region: CASSPQTSVTDTQYF. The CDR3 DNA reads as TGTGCCAGCAGCCCGCAGACTAGCGTCACAGATACGCAGTATTTT. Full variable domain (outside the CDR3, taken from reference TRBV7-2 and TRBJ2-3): GAGVSQSPSNKVTEKGKDVELRCDPISGHTALYWYRQSLGQGLEFLIYFQGNSAPDKSGLPSDRFSAERTGGSVSTLTIQRTQQEDSAVYLCASSPQTSVTDTQYFGPGTRLTVL.